The 23 T cell receptor beta chains below were found in one sample sequenced in a study of response to subunit inactivated influenza vaccine. TCRdb called the RT-PCR reads again in MiXCR, with one record for every CDR3 protein. The top ten clones hold approximately 12% of a sample with about 540,000 distinct CDR3 sequences, roughly 15% of them seen once. This sample comprised PBMCs from blood, obtained 11 to 12 days after vaccination. The source is a man aged 50 to 59 who received an inactivated influenza vaccine.

J is TRBJ1-4 and V is TRBV5-1; D call uncertain. The CDR3 is 15 residues long. CDR1 and CDR2 (germline): SGHRS, YFSETQ. V was cut by 2 bases and J by 4 bases, with 12 bases left in between. DNA for the CDR3: TGCGCCAGCAGCTTAGATGGACGGGATAATGAAAAACTGTTTTTT. This encodes CASSLDGRDNEKLFF.

V is TRBV25-1 and J is TRBJ2-5; 7 bases are a match to TRBD1. Per the germline V gene, CDR1 is MGHDK and CDR2 is SYGVNS. The CDR3 spans 16 residues. J was trimmed by 0 bases and V by 5 bases; bases with no gene match: 9. The CDR3: CASSQLGGQNQETQYF. Written as DNA, the CDR3 is TGTGCCAGCAGTCAATTAGGGGGACAGAACCAAGAGACCCAGTACTTC.

This clonotype was detected only a few times. The V gene is TRBV12-3 or TRBV12-4, the J gene TRBJ2-1; D may match TRBD1 or TRBD2 (5 bases each). V shed 1 base and J shed 3 bases, with 10 bases lying between them. The CDR3 extends over 15 amino acids. The CDR3 here is CASSLGGVGYNEQFF. In DNA form, the CDR3 reads TGTGCCAGCAGTTTAGGAGGGGTGGGCTACAATGAGCAGTTCTTC.

This clonotype appeared a single time. V usage is TRBV14 and J usage is TRBJ2-5, with D unresolved. Trimming left V 0 bases short and J 3 bases short, with 11 bases between. Per germline, CDR1 SGHDN and CDR2 FVKESK. The CDR3 spans 15 residues. DNA for the CDR3: TGTGCCAGCAGCCAAGATACAAGCGTCAAAGAGACCCAGTACTTC. Its translation: CASSQDTSVKETQYF.

The J gene is TRBJ1-2, the V gene TRBV3-1, with D possibly being TRBD1 (6 bases). This CDR3 spans 15 amino acids. The V end lost 1 base, the J end lost 4 bases, and 13 bases lay between the germline ends. Per the germline V gene, CDR1 is LGHDT and CDR2 is YNNKEL (reference sequence). The CDR3 DNA follows: TGTGCCAGCAGCCAAGGTGGGGGGGCGAGCTATGGCTACACCTTC. As protein: CASSQGGGASYGYTF.

This clonotype turned up a few times. The chain couples TRBV20-1 to TRBJ2-1, with D perhaps given as TRBD1 or TRBD2 (5 bases each). The V gene lost 3 bases and the J gene lost 7 bases, with 22 bases spanning the gap. The CDR3 length is 16 residues. Germline V gene lookup returns CDR1 DFQATT and CDR2 SNEGSKA (reference sequence). The chain's CDR3 is CSARSRAGRVSNEQFF. The CDR3 DNA is TGCAGTGCTAGGTCCCGGGCAGGGAGAGTTTCTAATGAGCAGTTCTTC.

There are a few counts of this clonotype. V and J are TRBV14 and TRBJ2-6; no reliable D call. The V and J ends lost 1 base and 3 bases respectively, with 13 bases between them. The CDR3 runs 17 residues. Germline V lookup: CDR1 SGHDN, CDR2 FVKESK. As DNA, the CDR3 is TGTGCCAGCAGCCAAGTTGGGGTCGTTGGTGGGGCCAACGTCCTGACTTTC. It specifies CASSQVGVVGGANVLTF.

The table lists this clonotype with a few counts. V gene TRBV25-1 combines with J gene TRBJ2-2, with no clear D. Between the trimmed V and J ends, which lost 1 base and 7 bases, there was a span of 13 bases. The germline gives CDR1 MGHDK, CDR2 SYGVNS. CDR3 length: 15 residues. Here the CDR3 reads CASSEWVVGGGELFF. CDR3 DNA: TGTGCCAGCAGTGAATGGGTTGTGGGTGGCGGGGAGCTGTTTTTT.

This clonotype showed up just a few times. The J gene is TRBJ2-5, the V gene TRBV5-5; 9 nucleotides match TRBD1. Germline CDR1 reads SGHKS; CDR2 reads YYEKEE (reference sequence). Trimming at V came to 2 bases and at J to 4 bases, leaving 6 bases not matched to a gene. The CDR3 loop spans 15 amino acids. The CDR3 nucleotides read TGTGCCAGCAGCTTCGGGACAGGGAGGACAGAGACCCAGTACTTC. This translates into CASSFGTGRTETQYF.

The CDR3 region is CASSLTGGIRDEQFF. CDR3 sequence (DNA): TGTGCCAGCAGCTTGACGGGGGGGATTCGTGATGAGCAGTTCTTC. This chain uses TRBV9 with TRBJ2-1; 8 nucleotides agree with TRBD2. The ends lost 4 bases at V and 8 bases at J; junction bases unmatched: 11. This CDR3 contains 15 residues. CDR1 and CDR2 from the germline V gene are SGDLS and YYNGEE.

The chain is built from TRBV6-1 and TRBJ2-2; no reliable D call. With 6 bases removed from V and 3 bases from J, the gap between germline ends came to 17 bases. CDR3 size: 16 residues. Germline CDR1 MNHNS, CDR2 SASEGT. The CDR3 is CASSPDPLWDTGELFF. CDR3 nucleotides: TGTGCCAGCAGCCCCGACCCACTCTGGGACACCGGGGAGCTGTTTTTT.

At least ten counts were recorded for this clonotype. The J gene is TRBJ2-1, the V gene TRBV6-2 or TRBV6-3, with D hard to call. Between the trimmed V and J ends, which lost 0 bases and 3 bases, there was a span of 15 bases. The germline CDR1 and CDR2 sequences are MNHEY and SVGEGT. This CDR3 is 17 amino acids long. For the CDR3, the DNA is TGTGCCAGCAGTTACTCGATCCGAGACCTTCGCTACAATGAGCAGTTCTTC. Residues: CASSYSIRDLRYNEQFF.

This clonotype was seen repeatedly, ten times or more. The chain is built from TRBV7-9 and TRBJ1-4; a weak D match, TRBD1 (5 bases). V lost 0 bases to trimming and J lost 5 bases, with 13 bases between them. Germline loops: CDR1 SEHNR, CDR2 FQNEAQ (reference sequence). The CDR3 is 16 amino acids. CDR3 coding DNA: TGTGCCAGCAGCTTAGCAGGGACCGCCTCCAATGAAAAACTGTTTTTT. Its translation: CASSLAGTASNEKLFF.

The chain recombines TRBV5-1 with TRBJ2-5; D gene unclear. The V end was cut by 1 base, the J end by 2 bases, with 6 bases between. The CDR3 covers 13 residues. The V gene's germline CDR1 is SGHRS and CDR2 YFSETQ. The CDR3 loop reads CASSLYLQETQYF. CDR3 nucleotide sequence: TGCGCCAGCAGCTTGTACCTTCAAGAGACCCAGTACTTC.

Only a few counts were recorded for this clonotype. The V and J genes are TRBV3-1 and TRBJ1-1; possible D gene TRBD1, 6 bases. Trimming stripped 8 bases from V and 1 base from J, with 11 bases between. This CDR3 region has 13 residues. Germline V CDR1 and CDR2: LGHDT, YNNKEL (reference sequence). CDR3 in DNA: TGTGCCAGCTCTCGGGGGGCGAACACTGAAGCTTTCTTT. It codes for CASSRGANTEAFF.

This chain links TRBV18 with TRBJ2-7; 8 bases agree with TRBD1. The CDR3 contains 15 residues. Germline loops: CDR1 KGHSH, CDR2 LQKENI. The V and J ends lost 6 bases and 7 bases, in that order; junction bases with no gene match: 14. In nucleotides, the CDR3 is TGTGCCAGCTCGCCTAGGACAGGGAGCAGTCAGGAGCAGTACTTC. Translated: CASSPRTGSSQEQYF.

The table lists this clonotype with many counts. V is TRBV4-1 and J is TRBJ2-5, with no clear D. Trimming took off 0 bases at V and 2 bases at J, with 10 bases between the two ends. Germline values: CDR1 MGHRA, CDR2 YSYEKL. The CDR3 runs to 15 residues. The DNA of the CDR3 is TGCGCCAGCAGCCAAGATCTTAGGGTTCAAGAGACCCAGTACTTC. It is translated as CASSQDLRVQETQYF.

The chain carries TRBV7-2 and TRBJ1-1; tentatively, D is TRBD1 (5 bases). Trimming removed 2 bases from V and 4 bases from J, with 8 bases in between. This CDR3 spans 13 amino acids. Germline V gives CDR1 SGHTA, CDR2 FQGNSA. The CDR3 region has the DNA TGTGCCAGCAGCTTACAGGACATCACTGAAGCTTTCTTT. Residues: CASSLQDITEAFF. The variable domain in full, with the rest retrieved from reference TRBV7-2 and TRBJ1-1, is GAGVSQSPSNKVTEKGKDVELRCDPISGHTALYWYRQSLGQGLEFLIYFQGNSAPDKSGLPSDRFSAERTGGSVSTLTIQRTQQEDSAVYLCASSLQDITEAFFGQGTRLTVV.

The chain carries TRBV28 and TRBJ2-1; no definite D call. This CDR3 region has 14 residues. Germline V gene data show CDR1 as MDHEN and CDR2 as SYDVKM. With 7 bases removed from V and 6 bases from J, the gap between germline ends came to 16 bases. In nucleotides, the CDR3 is TGTGCCAGCACCGTTGCTCCGGGTGCCAATGAGCAGTTCTTC. This sequence encodes CASTVAPGANEQFF.

This clonotype was detected many times. The V call is TRBV28, the J call TRBJ2-1; D may correspond to TRBD1 or TRBD2 (5 bases each). The V gene lost 3 bases and the J gene lost 3 bases, with 15 bases spanning the gap. Germline CDR1 MDHEN, CDR2 SYDVKM. The CDR3 is made up of 16 amino acids. The CDR3 coding sequence is TGTGCCAGCAGTTTCTCTCGGGACCCCCTCTACAATGAGCAGTTCTTC. This translates into CASSFSRDPLYNEQFF.

The rearrangement links TRBV11-2 to TRBJ1-1, with unresolved D. The CDR3 has 16 residues. Trimming stripped 1 base from V and 1 base from J, with 13 bases between. The V gene's germline CDR1 is SGHAT and CDR2 FQNNGV. CDR3 sequence (DNA): TGTGCCAGCAGCTTAGTTGCGTCGCAGCCGAACACTGAAGCTTTCTTT. It is translated as CASSLVASQPNTEAFF.

Only a few counts were recorded for this clonotype. The V call is TRBV30, the J call TRBJ2-1, with a possible D match to TRBD2 (6 bases). The CDR3 spans 14 residues. Per germline, CDR1 GTSNPN and CDR2 SVGIG (reference sequence). Trimming removed 1 base at V and 8 bases at J, with 15 bases between. CDR3 amino acids: CAWSAGLHTDEQFF. For the CDR3, the DNA is TGTGCCTGGAGTGCCGGACTACACACCGATGAGCAGTTCTTC.

Ten or more counts support this clonotype. The V call is TRBV4-3, the J call TRBJ1-2; a weak D match, TRBD1 (6 bases). Germline assignment: CDR1 LGHNA and CDR2 YSLEER. Trimming left V 0 bases short and J 6 bases short, with 20 bases between. The length of the CDR3 is 17 residues. The CDR3 coding sequence is TGCGCCAGCAGCCAAGATGGAACAGGGCCCGAACAGGATGGCTACACCTTC. Protein sequence: CASSQDGTGPEQDGYTF.